The present TCR beta chain was sequenced within a study of blood T cell repertoires in COVID-19. Allocation to cohorts depended on clinical history reported by the participants. Cohort 3 donors counted as recovered after two negative PCRs, clearance, or resolved symptoms. The CDR3 totals 15 residues. Germline-derived CDR1 and CDR2 are SNHLY and FYNNEI. Trimming at V came to 5 bases and at J to 3 bases, leaving 7 bases not matched to a gene. TCRdb keeps only in-frame clones here, not all; method: immunoSEQ multiplex PCR. This sample has some 260,000 clones, with about 93% found just once. This chain uses TRBV2 with TRBJ1-1; 9 nucleotides match TRBD1. The receptor comes from a woman aged 18-29 years who had recovered from COVID-19. The sequencing sample was made of PBMCs or T cells enriched from blood (not recorded which). Written as DNA, the CDR3 is TGTGCCAGCAGTAGGGGACAGGGCGGGTACACTGAAGCTTTCTTT. Protein product: CASSRGQGGYTEAFF.